This TCR beta chain was observed in a study of shared clonotypes between healthy human individuals. Study findings and constraints: On the whole, naive subsets had larger estimated richness than memory subsets had.

This clone was seen only once. What it binds is not known. The assay was run at deep level. Clones were sequenced by immunoSEQ multiplex PCR, and TCRdb holds only the in-frame ones, with some missing. The sample lists roughly 2 million clones, approximately 94% occurring once. CD8 cells regarded as naive lacked CD45RO, were positively chosen for CCR7, and omitted terminally differentiated effector memory CD45RA+ cells. This CDR3 contains 17 residues. V gave up 2 bases and J gave up 1 base; unmatched junction bases: 4. The germline CDR1 and CDR2 sequences are SNHLY and FYNNEI. V gene TRBV2 combines with J gene TRBJ2-3, with 12 positions matching TRBD2. Material: naive CD8+ T cells sorted from blood. This clonotype originated in a man aged 18 to 29 in good health. CDR3 protein: CASSELAGGPRTDTQYF. The CDR3 DNA follows: TGTGCCAGCAGTGAACTAGCGGGAGGGCCTCGCACAGATACGCAGTATTTT.